The 31 T cell receptor beta chains below were found in one sample sequenced in a study of T cell responses to AZD1222 COVID-19 vaccine. The repertoire was sequenced with immunoSEQ multiplex PCR; TCRdb's copy has only in-frame clones and lacks some. Here the sample spans some 100,000 clones, around 84% being singletons. Sequences were derived from peripheral blood, sampled 28 days after the second AZD1222 dose. Source of these receptors: an adult who received the AZD1222 COVID-19 vaccine.

The chain joins TRBV12-3 or TRBV12-4 to TRBJ1-1; no reliable D call. The germline V and J ends were trimmed by 2 bases and 4 bases, with 5 bases remaining between them. The CDR3 contains 12 residues. CDR3 coding DNA: TGTGCCAGCAGTTTACGGGGCACTGAAGCTTTCTTT. Amino acids: CASSLRGTEAFF.

This sequence joins TRBV27 and TRBJ2-2; 10 bases map to TRBD2. V trimming: 6 bases; J trimming: 6 bases; junction bases outside the gene matches: 7. Germline V gene data show CDR1 as MNHEY and CDR2 as SMNVEV (reference sequence). CDR3 length: 15 amino acids. The DNA of the CDR3 is TGTGCCAGCAGCCATCTAGCGGGAGTGGCCGGGGAGCTGTTTTTT. This sequence encodes CASSHLAGVAGELFF.

The chain links TRBV6-6 to TRBJ1-5, with 12 bases aligning to TRBD1. The V and J ends lost 5 bases and 7 bases, in that order; junction bases with no gene match: 9. The CDR3 loop spans 16 amino acids. Germline V gene sequence: CDR1 MNHNY, CDR2 SVGAGI (reference sequence). CDR3 bases: TGTGCCAGCAGTCCCCCGGGACAGGGGGCTGGGCAGCCCCAGCATTTT. This gives the protein CASSPPGQGAGQPQHF.

The chain is built from TRBV5-6 and TRBJ2-3; 7 nucleotides align to TRBD2. This CDR3 has 14 residues. The junction had 6 bases not matched to a gene; V was cut back by 2 bases and J by 6 bases. The germline V gene encodes CDR1 SGHDT and CDR2 YYEEEE. The CDR3 protein is CASSLAGLGDTQYF. The CDR3, as DNA: TGTGCCAGCAGCTTAGCGGGGTTGGGTGATACGCAGTATTTT.

The rearrangement links TRBV4-1 to TRBJ1-1; D is ambiguous. V lost 4 bases and J lost 3, with 9 bases in between. This CDR3 has 13 amino acids. Germline V gene sequence: CDR1 MGHRA, CDR2 YSYEKL. This CDR3 is CASSPRPYTEAFF. DNA of the CDR3: TGCGCCAGCAGCCCCCGCCCCTACACTGAAGCTTTCTTT.

This chain connects TRBV2 to TRBJ2-7, with 7 positions matching TRBD1. Trimming took 10 bases from V and 2 from J; bases not matched to a gene: 11. In germline, CDR1 is SNHLY, CDR2 FYNNEI. CDR3 length equals 14 residues. As DNA, the CDR3 is TGTGCCACCCGACAGGGATCCTCGACCTACGAGCAGTACTTC. This codes for CATRQGSSTYEQYF.

V usage is TRBV5-1 and J usage is TRBJ2-1; D might be TRBD1 (5 bases). Germline CDR1 SGHRS, CDR2 YFSETQ. CDR3 length: 15 amino acids. Trimming cost V 2 bases and J 0 bases, with 9 bases left between them. CDR3 DNA sequence: TGCGCCAGCAGCTTCAGGGCACACTCCTACAATGAGCAGTTCTTC. Amino acids: CASSFRAHSYNEQFF.

The chain has TRBV27 and TRBJ2-3; tentative D call: TRBD2 (6 bases). CDR1 and CDR2 (germline): MNHEY, SMNVEV (reference sequence). V lost 6 bases to trimming and J lost 5 bases, with 15 bases between them. This CDR3 spans 14 amino acids. In DNA form, the CDR3 reads TGTGCCAGCAGGGACGCGGGGCACATAGATACGCAGTATTTT. Its protein is CASRDAGHIDTQYF.

This chain uses TRBV7-3 with TRBJ2-1, with TRBD2 as a possible D gene (6 bases). Per the germline V gene, CDR1 is SGHTA and CDR2 is FQGTGA. V gave up 2 bases and J gave up 6 bases, with 11 bases separating them. The CDR3 covers 14 residues. DNA of the CDR3: TGTGCCAGCAGCTTATGGGACTTTTCCAATGAGCAGTTCTTC. Translation: CASSLWDFSNEQFF. Using reference TRBV7-3 and TRBJ2-1 for the parts outside the CDR3, the full variable domain is GAGVSQTPSNKVTEKGKYVELRCDPISGHTALYWYRQSLGQGPEFLIYFQGTGAADDSGLPNDRFFAVRPEGSVSTLKIQRTERGDSAVYLCASSLWDFSNEQFFGPGTRLTVL.

The rearrangement uses TRBV28 and TRBJ2-5, with no clear D. Germline V gene lookup returns CDR1 MDHEN and CDR2 SYDVKM. The CDR3 runs to 14 residues. The V end was cut by 3 bases, the J end by 2 bases, with 10 bases between. The CDR3 region is CASSLRYRQETQYF. As DNA, the CDR3 is TGTGCCAGCAGTTTGAGATACCGTCAAGAGACCCAGTACTTC. Supplemented by reference TRBV28 and TRBJ2-5, the full variable domain reads DVKVTQSSRYLVKRTGEKVFLECVQDMDHENMFWYRQDPGLGLRLIYFSYDVKMKEKGDIPEGYSVSREKKERFSLILESASTNQTSMYLCASSLRYRQETQYFGPGTRLLVL.

The genes are TRBV25-1 and TRBJ1-2, with a tentative D call TRBD1 (6 bases). V was pared by 4 bases and J by 8 bases, with 11 bases between. The CDR3 contains 12 residues. The germline gives CDR1 MGHDK, CDR2 SYGVNS. CDR3 protein: CASSVGGGGYTF. CDR3 nucleotides: TGTGCCAGCAGTGTCGGAGGGGGAGGCTACACCTTC.

The rearrangement joins TRBV7-9 to TRBJ2-2; 10 bases map to TRBD1. This CDR3 is 17 amino acids long. Germline trimming cut 5 bases from V and 3 bases from J; bases unmatched to any gene: 9. Germline V gives CDR1 SEHNR, CDR2 FQNEAQ (reference sequence). DNA of the CDR3: TGTGCCAGCAGCCCCAGGACAGGGGGGAGTTACACCGGGGAGCTGTTTTTT. It encodes CASSPRTGGSYTGELFF.

This clone was counted only a few times. The V gene is TRBV10-1, the J gene TRBJ2-1; no clear D gene. The V and J ends lost 9 bases and 7 bases respectively, with 16 bases between them. The CDR3 has 13 residues. Germline CDR1 WNHNN, CDR2 SYGVQD (reference sequence). The CDR3 coding sequence is TGCGCCAGGAGCAGGACCCGTCCTAATGAGCAGTTCTTC. As protein: CARSRTRPNEQFF.

This clone came up once. The V call is TRBV5-4, the J call TRBJ2-2; 8 positions agree with TRBD2. This CDR3 has 15 residues. Germline V lookup: CDR1 SGHNT, CDR2 YYREEE (reference sequence). The J segment lost 6 bases and the V segment lost 4 bases, leaving 8 bases of the junction unmatched. The CDR3 protein is CASSKGLVPAGELFF. DNA for the CDR3: TGTGCCAGCAGCAAGGGACTAGTACCGGCCGGGGAGCTGTTTTTT.

The DNA of the CDR3 is TGTGCCTGGAATCAGGGGGGACACCTATATTCACCCCTCCACTTT. Its translation is CAWNQGGHLYSPLHF. The genes are TRBV30 and TRBJ1-6; 7 bases are shared with TRBD1. V dropped 4 bases and J dropped 8; count of bases not matched to a gene: 11. The CDR3 covers 15 residues. The V gene's germline CDR1 is GTSNPN and CDR2 SVGIG (reference sequence).

The V call is TRBV25-1, the J call TRBJ2-5; 7 positions agree with TRBD1. V was pared by 3 bases and J by 1 base, with 5 bases of the junction left unmatched. The germline gives CDR1 MGHDK, CDR2 SYGVNS. This CDR3 has 15 amino acids. CDR3 DNA: TGTGCCAGCAGTGAGAGACAGGGAATCCAAGAGACCCAGTACTTC. Its protein product is CASSERQGIQETQYF.

J is TRBJ2-7 and V is TRBV28; D uncertain. The germline V gene has CDR1 MDHEN and CDR2 SYDVKM. The CDR3 sequence is 10 residues long. V was trimmed by 2 bases and J by 6 bases, leaving 2 bases between them. CDR3 protein: CASSLLEQYF. The CDR3 DNA follows: TGTGCCAGCAGTTTACTCGAGCAGTACTTC.

The rearrangement uses TRBV27 and TRBJ2-7; 7 bases are a match to TRBD1. This CDR3 spans 15 amino acids. Germline loops: CDR1 MNHEY, CDR2 SMNVEV (reference sequence). V shed 4 bases, J shed 3 bases, and the junction held 9 bases outside the gene matches. The CDR3 is CASSSGDRLLYEQYF. CDR3 DNA: TGTGCCAGCAGTTCTGGGGACAGACTTCTCTACGAGCAGTACTTC.

The chain recombines TRBV4-3 with TRBJ2-5, with D possibly TRBD1 on 5 matching bases. Germline assignment: CDR1 LGHNA and CDR2 YSLEER. V shed 0 bases and J shed 5 bases, with 10 bases lying between them. This CDR3 region has 14 residues. This CDR3 reads CASSQDQGPETQYF. CDR3 coding DNA: TGCGCCAGCAGCCAAGATCAGGGTCCGGAGACCCAGTACTTC.

This chain connects TRBV5-8 to TRBJ2-1, with 10 bases identical to TRBD1. The CDR3 has 14 amino acids. J gave up 7 bases and V 5 bases, and 6 bases lay outside the gene matches. CDR1 and CDR2 (germline): SGHTS, YDEGEE. CDR3 in amino acids: CASRPGQGINEQFF. The CDR3 region has the DNA TGTGCCAGCAGACCGGGACAGGGGATAAATGAGCAGTTCTTC. Looking up the rest from reference TRBV5-8 and TRBJ2-1 gives the full variable domain: EAGVTQSPTHLIKTRGQQATLRCSPISGHTSVYWYQQALGLGLQFLLWYDEGEERNRGNFPPRFSGRQFPNYSSELNVNALELEDSALYLCASRPGQGINEQFFGPGTRLTVL.

Within the sample, this clone is medium-sized. The chain employs TRBV7-8 and TRBJ1-5; D gene unclear. CDR3 length: 13 residues. The germline V gene encodes CDR1 SGHVS and CDR2 FQNEAQ. The V and J ends lost 0 bases and 7 bases respectively, with 7 bases between them. The CDR3 DNA follows: TGTGCCAGCAGCTTAGCTACGAACCAGCCCCAGCATTTT. Translating it yields CASSLATNQPQHF.

This clone showed up just once. The J gene is TRBJ2-3, the V gene TRBV18; the D gene is possibly TRBD2 (5 bases). This CDR3 contains 13 residues. V lost 3 bases to trimming and J lost 3 bases, with 7 bases between them. CDR1 and CDR2 from the germline V gene are KGHSH and LQKENI. The CDR3 is CASSPPGTDTQYF. In nucleotides, the CDR3 is TGTGCCAGCTCACCCCCGGGAACAGATACGCAGTATTTT.

The chain combines TRBV3-1 (or the pseudogene TRBV3-2) with TRBJ1-4; possibly TRBD1 for D (5 bases). The CDR3 extends over 14 amino acids. Trimming left V 5 bases short and J 7 bases short, with 14 bases between. The germline V gene has CDR1 LGHDT and CDR2 YNNKEL (reference sequence). In DNA form, the CDR3 reads TGTGCCAGCAGCTCGGGAGCCGGGGGTGAAAAACTGTTTTTT. Amino acids: CASSSGAGGEKLFF.

This clone was seen once. The chain employs TRBV5-4 and TRBJ1-4, with unresolved D. V gave up 2 bases and J gave up 0 bases, with 14 bases separating them. This CDR3 has 17 amino acids. Per the germline V gene, CDR1 is SGHNT and CDR2 is YYREEE (reference sequence). Here the CDR3 reads CASSFREVGTTNEKLFF. As DNA, the CDR3 is TGTGCCAGCAGCTTCCGTGAGGTCGGAACAACTAATGAAAAACTGTTTTTT. The full variable domain, rest sourced from reference TRBV5-4 and TRBJ1-4, is ETGVTQSPTHLIKTRGQQVTLRCSSQSGHNTVSWYQQALGQGPQFIFQYYREEENGRGNFPPRFSGLQFPNYSSELNVNALELDDSALYLCASSFREVGTTNEKLFFGSGTQLSVL.

The CDR3 reads CAWSVGQETQYF. The DNA for the CDR3 is TGTGCCTGGAGTGTAGGACAAGAGACCCAGTACTTC. The chain has TRBV30 and TRBJ2-5, with D unclear. This CDR3 is 12 amino acids long. Trimming pared 0 bases from V and 2 bases from J, leaving 4 bases between. The V gene's germline CDR1 is GTSNPN and CDR2 SVGIG (reference sequence).

This sequence joins TRBV13 and TRBJ1-1; TRBD1 matches at 9 bases. This CDR3 contains 15 residues. V lost 4 bases and J lost 3; bases outside the gene matches: 6. CDR1 is PRHDT, CDR2 FYEKMQ, per germline (reference sequence). The CDR3 loop is CASSSQQGADTEAFF. The CDR3, as DNA: TGTGCCAGCAGCTCCCAACAGGGGGCTGACACTGAAGCTTTCTTT. Supplemented by reference TRBV13 and TRBJ1-1, the full variable domain reads AAGVIQSPRHLIKEKRETATLKCYPIPRHDTVYWYQQGPGQDPQFLISFYEKMQSDKGSIPDRFSAQQFSDYHSELNMSSLELGDSALYFCASSSQQGADTEAFFGQGTRLTVV.

The chain combines TRBV2 with TRBJ2-7; D perhaps matches TRBD1 (5 bases). The V gene's germline CDR1 is SNHLY and CDR2 FYNNEI. This CDR3 contains 14 residues. With 3 bases removed from V and 1 base from J, the gap between germline ends came to 10 bases. CDR3: CASSDRTGSYEQYF. CDR3 DNA: TGTGCCAGCAGTGATCGAACAGGATCCTACGAGCAGTACTTC.

The chain employs TRBV12-5 and TRBJ1-6; D unclear. The CDR3 totals 16 residues. V lost 6 bases and J lost 2, with 14 bases in between. Looked up from germline, CDR1 is LGHNT and CDR2 is FRNRAP. The CDR3 DNA reads as TGTGCTAGTGGCAACGCAGAGGTGACCTATAATTCACCCCTCCACTTT. It yields the protein CASGNAEVTYNSPLHF.

This clone was seen a single time. V and J are TRBV6-1 and TRBJ1-5; D gene unclear. Per germline, CDR1 MNHNS and CDR2 SASEGT. The V gene lost 2 bases and the J gene lost 0 bases, with 17 bases spanning the gap. This CDR3 has 18 amino acids. This chain's CDR3 is CASSEIWAGAYSNQPQHF. CDR3 nucleotide sequence: TGTGCCAGCAGTGAAATATGGGCAGGAGCTTATAGCAATCAGCCCCAGCATTTT.

The V and J genes are TRBV7-2 and TRBJ1-6, with D possibly matching TRBD1 (5 bases). The V gene's germline CDR1 is SGHTA and CDR2 FQGNSA. V dropped 1 base and J dropped 7 bases, with 11 bases sitting between them. The CDR3 has 15 amino acids. The CDR3 coding sequence is TGTGCCAGCAGCTTAGGTTGGGCAGGGAATTCACCCCTCCACTTT. It specifies CASSLGWAGNSPLHF.

Worth noting for this clone: Other DNA sequences in the same sample also yield this CDR3. The rearrangement uses TRBV12-3 or TRBV12-4 and TRBJ1-1; D is unclear. CDR3 length: 11 amino acids. Trimming took off 3 bases at V and 2 bases at J, with 1 base between the two ends. This CDR3 is CASSFNTEAFF. In nucleotides, the CDR3 is TGTGCCAGCAGTTTTAACACTGAAGCTTTCTTT.